Listed below are T cell receptor beta chains from one sample, sequenced in a study of T cells after yellow fever vaccination. MiXCR, applied by TCRdb to the 5' RACE reads, yields one record per CDR3 protein. Of 400,000 or so distinct CDR3 sequences listed, around 19% are singletons. Sequencing used PBMCs, obtained before the yellow fever booster vaccination. The receptors derive from a man between 18 and 29 years old who received the YFV17D yellow fever vaccine. Each CDR3 is given with its conserved first and last residue. The D gene is left open where the match is weak. Clone size is not always given. Where it is, it says once, few, many or a class for expanded clones.

13 TRBJ1-2 TRBV6-2/TRBV6-3 - few CASSQGATYGYTF TGTGCCAGCAGCCAAGGTGCCACCTATGGCTACACCTTC
15 TRBJ2-3 TRBV6-6 TRBD1 - CASRIRTGWADTQYF TGTGCCAGCAGGATCCGGACAGGGTGGGCAGATACGCAGTATTTT
15 TRBJ1-3 TRBV12-3/TRBV12-4 - many CASSLGQSSGNTIYF TGTGCCAGCAGTTTAGGACAGTCTTCTGGAAACACCATATATTTT
12 TRBJ1-2 TRBV6-5 TRBD1 few CASSSTGRGYTF TGTGCCAGCAGTTCGACAGGGCGCGGCTACACCTTC
14 TRBJ1-6 TRBV28 - few CASSWESYNSPLHF TGTGCCAGCAGTTGGGAGTCCTATAATTCACCCCTCCACTTT
15 TRBJ1-1 TRBV7-2 TRBD1 - CASRRNRGLNTEAFF TGTGCCAGCAGACGTAACAGGGGCTTGAACACTGAAGCTTTCTTT
19 TRBJ2-4 TRBV27 TRBD1 few CASSESGTGAFGAKNIQYF TGTGCCAGCAGTGAATCCGGGACAGGGGCTTTTGGAGCCAAAAACATTCAGTACTTC
11 TRBJ2-6 TRBV29-1 - few CSVGGANVLTF TGCAGCGTTGGTGGGGCCAACGTCCTGACTTTC
13 TRBJ2-3 TRBV7-3 - - CASSDGLGDTQYF TGTGCCAGCAGCGACGGACTGGGAGATACGCAGTATTTT
15 TRBJ2-7 TRBV4-3 TRBD2 - CASSQWTSGSYEQYF TGCGCCAGCAGCCAGTGGACTAGCGGTTCCTACGAGCAGTACTTC
15 TRBJ2-3 TRBV24-1 - - CATSDGTEGTDTQYF TGTGCCACCAGTGATGGGACCGAAGGCACAGATACGCAGTATTTT
14 TRBJ1-4 TRBV11-2 - few CASSSPTSGGLLFF TGTGCCAGCAGCTCCCCTACCTCAGGCGGTTTACTGTTTTTT
14 TRBJ2-4 TRBV29-1 - few CSVSREPLVGIQYF TGCAGCGTGTCCAGGGAGCCCTTGGTGGGCATTCAGTACTTC
16 TRBJ2-5 TRBV5-1 - - CASSLEGLPYQETQYF TGCGCCAGCAGCCTGGAGGGACTTCCGTACCAAGAGACCCAGTACTTC
17 TRBJ1-6 TRBV4-3 - few CASSQDTVATYNSPLHF TGCGCCAGCAGCCAAGATACGGTAGCCACCTATAATTCACCCCTCCACTTT
14 TRBJ2-6 TRBV12-3/TRBV12-4 - few CASSFDLGANVLTF TGTGCCAGCAGTTTTGATTTGGGGGCCAACGTCCTGACTTTC
14 TRBJ2-3 TRBV20-1 - few CSARGDFYTDTQYF TGCAGTGCTAGAGGGGACTTTTACACAGATACGCAGTATTTT
14 TRBJ2-3 TRBV9 - - CASSPGGSLDTQYF TGTGCCAGCAGCCCCGGGGGTAGCTTGGATACGCAGTATTTT
15 TRBJ2-1 TRBV18 - - CASSLADPAYNEQFF TGTGCCAGCTCACTAGCGGATCCTGCCTACAATGAGCAGTTCTTC
14 TRBJ2-7 TRBV4-3 - few CASSQESFRYEQYF TGCGCCAGCAGCCAAGAAAGTTTTAGGTACGAGCAGTACTTC
13 TRBJ2-7 TRBV4-1 TRBD1 - CASSQTTGAEQYF TGCGCCAGCAGCCAAACGACAGGGGCCGAGCAGTACTTC
19 TRBJ2-1 TRBV7-9 - few CASSPRDGTGASSYTEQFF TGTGCCAGCAGCCCACGCGACGGTACGGGGGCCAGCTCCTACACTGAGCAGTTCTTC
13 TRBJ2-5 TRBV20-1 - - CSAYTVGRETQYF TGCAGTGCTTACACCGTAGGGCGGGAGACCCAGTACTTC
14 TRBJ2-1 TRBV12-3/TRBV12-4 - - CASSLLSWFNEQFF TGTGCCAGCAGTTTACTGTCCTGGTTCAATGAGCAGTTCTTC